This T cell receptor (beta chain) was captured in a study of T cell responses to AZD1222 COVID-19 vaccine (dated by TCRdb to the early 2020s). Notes on the research overall: AZD1222 recipients whose second dose came at about 4 weeks and those whose second dose came at about 12 weeks were combined into one group, since spike-specific TCR depth and breadth did not differ between the two schedules. TCR sequencing covered 233 trial participants: around 210 given two doses of AZD1222 and 26 given two doses of MenACWY control vaccine. Enrollment into the trials was organized by age into subgroups of 18-55, 56-69 and 70-plus years, and those subgroups contained approximately 150, 30 and 60 TCR-sequenced participants, respectively.

A note on this clone: Its antigen specificity is not known. Qualities for individual bases were not recorded, and no much larger clone is one base off.

Results and caveats for the whole study, not just this receptor: The 56-69-year group was small, and its depth increase did not reach significance, likely because of low power. Most participants were white British and females outnumbered males, and the authors suggested that clonal diversity may have been underestimated. The vaccine-associated CD4 TCRs covered the entire spike protein, and the dominant responses fell in regions 160-218 and 743-854. Nearly half of unique spike-specific TCRs reportedly recognized epitopes outside regions mutated in the B.1.351 and B.1.1.7 variants. A significant rise in spike-specific TCR breadth and depth was observed after two AZD1222 doses relative to day 0 and relative to MenACWY recipients. Because no day 14 peak-response samples were available, repertoires were characterized only after the peak T cell response. Conclusions about previously exposed vaccinees are limited because only 5 or 6 AZD1222 recipients were SARS-CoV-2 seropositive at baseline.

The meaning of the sample's time point label: baseline before first vaccination. Vaccinee samples came from UK trials COV001 and COV002, including a single-blind randomized controlled phase 2/3 trial of AZD1222 (ChAdOx1 nCoV-19) in healthy adults. Trial participant PBMC samples were collected at day 0 and day 28 after the second dose for TCRbeta chain sequencing. The CDR3 regions of human TCRbeta chains were analyzed by immunosequencing. As for how the authors treated the data: Repertoire TCRs were checked for matches against a reference library of SARS-CoV-2-specific TCRs that had been generated using the MIRA antigen-specificity platform. Breadth meant the fraction of unique TCRs that were SARS-CoV-2-associated, whereas depth meant the fraction of total T cells that were SARS-CoV-2-associated. Using the MIRA data, every spike-specific TCR was mapped to the spike region that the TCR reacted to and assigned to either a CD4 or a CD8 class. Log10-transformed breadth and depth values were compared by one-way ANOVA with Sidak's multiple comparisons tests. In TCRdb, the immuneACCESS table is reduced to in-frame sequences with V and J assigned. These tables do not hold every clone; where another copy was compared, an unresolved V gene accounts for under half, and the others remain unexplained. The V and J calls and clone size were taken over from that table, and D and trimming were inferred from the DNA. For this sample the table gives more than 85,000 clones, of which around 90% were detected only once. Together, the top ten hold 5.2% of the sample.

The source of this sequence is an adult in good health. The sequencing used peripheral blood, collected on day 0 of AZD1222 vaccination.

The CDR3: CASSAVNYGYTF. The DNA sequence is as follows: TGTGCCAGCAGCGCCGTTAACTATGGCTACACCTTC. The sequence joins TRBV13 to TRBJ1-2, with no confidently assigned D gene. CDR1 and CDR2 (PRHDT, FYEKMQ) derive from the germline V gene (reference sequence). Spanning cysteine to phenylalanine, the CDR3 consists of 12 amino acids. The kept DNA is CDR3 alone, 36 bases in frame from the first base. V is shortened by 5 bases, J by 1 base, and the region joining them spans 5 bases.